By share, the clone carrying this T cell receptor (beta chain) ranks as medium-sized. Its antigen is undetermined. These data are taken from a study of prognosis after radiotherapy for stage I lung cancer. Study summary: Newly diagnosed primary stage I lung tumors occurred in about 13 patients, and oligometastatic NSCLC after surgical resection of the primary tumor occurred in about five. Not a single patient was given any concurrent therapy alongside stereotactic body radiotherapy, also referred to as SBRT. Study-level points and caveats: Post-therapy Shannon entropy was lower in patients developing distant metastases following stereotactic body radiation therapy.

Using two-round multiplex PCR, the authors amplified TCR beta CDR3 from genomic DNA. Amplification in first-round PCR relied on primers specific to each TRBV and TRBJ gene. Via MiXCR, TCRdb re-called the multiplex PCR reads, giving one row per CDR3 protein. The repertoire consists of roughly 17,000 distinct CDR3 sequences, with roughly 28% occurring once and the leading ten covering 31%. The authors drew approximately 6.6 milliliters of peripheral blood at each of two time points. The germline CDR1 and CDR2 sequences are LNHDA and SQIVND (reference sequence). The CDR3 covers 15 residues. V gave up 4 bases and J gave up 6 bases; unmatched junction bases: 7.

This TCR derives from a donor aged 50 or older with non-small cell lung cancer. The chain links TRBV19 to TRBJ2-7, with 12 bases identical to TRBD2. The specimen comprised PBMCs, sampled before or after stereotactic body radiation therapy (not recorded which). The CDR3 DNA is TGTGCCAGTAGTACCCTAGCGGGAGGGACATTCGAGCAGTACTTC. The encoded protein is CASSTLAGGTFEQYF.